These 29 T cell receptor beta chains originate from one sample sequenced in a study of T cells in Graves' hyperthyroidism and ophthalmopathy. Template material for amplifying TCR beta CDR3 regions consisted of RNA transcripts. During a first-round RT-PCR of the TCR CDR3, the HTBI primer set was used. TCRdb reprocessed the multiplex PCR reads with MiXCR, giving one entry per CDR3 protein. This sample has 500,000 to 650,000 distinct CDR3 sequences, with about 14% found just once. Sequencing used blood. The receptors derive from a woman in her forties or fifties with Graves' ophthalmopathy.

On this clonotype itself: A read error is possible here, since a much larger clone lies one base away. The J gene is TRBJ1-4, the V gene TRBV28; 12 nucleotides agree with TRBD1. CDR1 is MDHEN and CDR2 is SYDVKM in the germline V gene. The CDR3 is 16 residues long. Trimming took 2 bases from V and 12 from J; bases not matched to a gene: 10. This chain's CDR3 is CASSLMGQGAILQLFF. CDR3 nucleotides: TGTGCCAGCAGTTTAATGGGACAGGGGGCTATCCTACAACTGTTTTTT.

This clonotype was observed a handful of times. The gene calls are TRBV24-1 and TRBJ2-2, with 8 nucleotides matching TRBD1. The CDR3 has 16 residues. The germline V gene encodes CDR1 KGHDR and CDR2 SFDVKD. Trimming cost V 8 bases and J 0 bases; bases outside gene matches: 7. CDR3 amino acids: CATTDRENANTGELFF. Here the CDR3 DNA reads TGTGCCACCACGGACAGGGAAAACGCGAACACCGGGGAGCTGTTTTTT.

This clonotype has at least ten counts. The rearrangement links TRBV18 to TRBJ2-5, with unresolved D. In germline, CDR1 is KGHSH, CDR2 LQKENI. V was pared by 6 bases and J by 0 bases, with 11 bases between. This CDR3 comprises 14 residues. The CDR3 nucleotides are TGTGCCAGCTCGTACTACCAATACCAAGAGACCCAGTACTTC. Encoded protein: CASSYYQYQETQYF. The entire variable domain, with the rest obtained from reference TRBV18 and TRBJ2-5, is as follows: NAGVMQNPRHLVRRRGQEARLRCSPMKGHSHVYWYRQLPEEGLKFMVYLQKENIIDESGMPKERFSAEFPKEGPSILRIQQVVRGDSAAYFCASSYYQYQETQYFGPGTRLLVL.

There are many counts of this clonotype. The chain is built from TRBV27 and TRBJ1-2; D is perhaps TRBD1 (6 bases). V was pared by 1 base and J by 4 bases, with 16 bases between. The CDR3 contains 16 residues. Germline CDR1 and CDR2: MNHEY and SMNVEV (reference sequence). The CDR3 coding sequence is TGTGCCAGCAGTTTATTTTGGGGGGCAGCTCGCTATGGCTACACCTTC. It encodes CASSLFWGAARYGYTF.

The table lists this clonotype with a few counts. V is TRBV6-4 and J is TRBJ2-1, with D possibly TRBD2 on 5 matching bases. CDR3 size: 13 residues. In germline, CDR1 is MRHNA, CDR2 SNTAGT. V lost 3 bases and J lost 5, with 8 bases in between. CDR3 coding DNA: TGTGCCAGCAGTGAGAGCGGACACAATGAGCAGTTCTTC. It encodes CASSESGHNEQFF.

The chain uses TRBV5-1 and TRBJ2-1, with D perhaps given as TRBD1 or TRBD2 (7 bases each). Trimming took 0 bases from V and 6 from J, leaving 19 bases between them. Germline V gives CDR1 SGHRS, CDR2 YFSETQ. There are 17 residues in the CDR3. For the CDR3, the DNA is TGCGCCAGCAGCTTGGACATGCGCCAGGGGGGGATCAATGAGCAGTTCTTC. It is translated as CASSLDMRQGGINEQFF.

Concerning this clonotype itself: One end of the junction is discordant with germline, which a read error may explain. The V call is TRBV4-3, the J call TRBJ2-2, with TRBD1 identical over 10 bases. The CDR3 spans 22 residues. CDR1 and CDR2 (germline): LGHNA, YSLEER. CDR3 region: CASSQVLRLSSWDRGRTGELLF. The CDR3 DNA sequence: TGCGCCAGCAGCCAAGTTCTACGCCTTAGTTCATGGGACAGGGGTCGCACCGGGGAGCTGCTTTTT.

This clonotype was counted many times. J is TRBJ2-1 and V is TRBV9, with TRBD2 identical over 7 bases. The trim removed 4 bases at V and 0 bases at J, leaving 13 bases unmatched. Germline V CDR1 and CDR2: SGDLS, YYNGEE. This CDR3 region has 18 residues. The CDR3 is CASSLGLDLRGSYNEQFF. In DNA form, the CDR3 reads TGTGCCAGCAGCCTCGGACTAGACCTTCGTGGCTCCTACAATGAGCAGTTCTTC.

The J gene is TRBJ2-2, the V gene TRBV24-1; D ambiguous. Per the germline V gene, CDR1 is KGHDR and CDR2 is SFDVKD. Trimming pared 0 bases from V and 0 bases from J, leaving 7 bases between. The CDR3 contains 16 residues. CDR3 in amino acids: CATSDLEPANTGELFF. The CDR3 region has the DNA TGTGCCACCAGTGATTTGGAACCAGCGAACACCGGGGAGCTGTTTTTT.

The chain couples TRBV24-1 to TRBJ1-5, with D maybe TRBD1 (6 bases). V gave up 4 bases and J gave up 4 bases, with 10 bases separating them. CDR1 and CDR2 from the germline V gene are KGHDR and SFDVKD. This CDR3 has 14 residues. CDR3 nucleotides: TGTGCCACCAGTGACAGGGGATTTAATCAGCCCCAGCATTTT. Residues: CATSDRGFNQPQHF.

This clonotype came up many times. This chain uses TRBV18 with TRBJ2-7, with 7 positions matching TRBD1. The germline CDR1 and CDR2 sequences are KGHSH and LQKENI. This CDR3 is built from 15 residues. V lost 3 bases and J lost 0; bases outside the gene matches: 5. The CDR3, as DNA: TGTGCCAGCTCACCCGGACAGGTCCGCTCCTACGAGCAGTACTTC. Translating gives CASSPGQVRSYEQYF.

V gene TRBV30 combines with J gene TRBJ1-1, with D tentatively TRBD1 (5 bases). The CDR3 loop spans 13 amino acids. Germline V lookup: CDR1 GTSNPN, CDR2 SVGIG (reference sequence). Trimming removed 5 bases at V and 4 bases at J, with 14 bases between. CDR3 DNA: TGTGCCTGGGCCTACCGGGGGGGCACTGAAGCTTTCTTT. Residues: CAWAYRGGTEAFF.

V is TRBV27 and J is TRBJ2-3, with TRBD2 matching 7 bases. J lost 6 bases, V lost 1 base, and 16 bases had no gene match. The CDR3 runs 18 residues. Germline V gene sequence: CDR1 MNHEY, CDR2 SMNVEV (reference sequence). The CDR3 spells CASSLFPWGEGLSDTQYF. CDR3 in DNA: TGTGCCAGCAGTTTATTCCCGTGGGGGGAGGGCCTATCTGATACGCAGTATTTT.

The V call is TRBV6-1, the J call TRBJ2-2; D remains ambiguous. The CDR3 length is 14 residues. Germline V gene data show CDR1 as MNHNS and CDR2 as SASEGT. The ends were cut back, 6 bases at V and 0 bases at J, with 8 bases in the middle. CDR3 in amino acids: CASRGTANTGELFF. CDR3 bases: TGTGCCAGCAGGGGCACAGCGAACACCGGGGAGCTGTTTTTT.

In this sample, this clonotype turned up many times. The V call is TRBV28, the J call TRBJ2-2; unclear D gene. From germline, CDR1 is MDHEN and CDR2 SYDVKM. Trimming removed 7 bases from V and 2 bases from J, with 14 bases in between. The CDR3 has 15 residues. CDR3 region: CASNEGSLNTGELFF. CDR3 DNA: TGTGCCAGCAACGAAGGCTCTCTAAACACCGGGGAGCTGTTTTTT.

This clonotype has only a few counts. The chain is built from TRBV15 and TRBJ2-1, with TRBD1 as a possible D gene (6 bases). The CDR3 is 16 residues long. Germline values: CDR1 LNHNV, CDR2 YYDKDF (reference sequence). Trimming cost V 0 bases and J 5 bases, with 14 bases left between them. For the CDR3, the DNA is TGTGCCACCAGCAGAGATCCTTGGAACAGGGACAATGAGCAGTTCTTC. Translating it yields CATSRDPWNRDNEQFF.

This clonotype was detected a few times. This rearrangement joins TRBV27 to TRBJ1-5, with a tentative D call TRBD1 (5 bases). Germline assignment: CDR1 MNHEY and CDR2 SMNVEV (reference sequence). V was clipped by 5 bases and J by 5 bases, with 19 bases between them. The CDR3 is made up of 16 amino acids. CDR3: CASSPGPGTDHQPQHF. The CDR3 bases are TGTGCCAGCAGTCCTGGCCCAGGGACGGATCATCAGCCCCAGCATTTT.

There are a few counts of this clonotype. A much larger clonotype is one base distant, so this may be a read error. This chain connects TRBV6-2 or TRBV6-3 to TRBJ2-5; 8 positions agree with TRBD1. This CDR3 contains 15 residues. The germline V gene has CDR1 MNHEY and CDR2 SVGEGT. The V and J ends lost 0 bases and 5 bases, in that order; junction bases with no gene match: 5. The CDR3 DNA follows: TGTGCCAGCAGTTACTCGGGGAACAGGGGGGAGACCCAGTACTTC. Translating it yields CASSYSGNRGETQYF.

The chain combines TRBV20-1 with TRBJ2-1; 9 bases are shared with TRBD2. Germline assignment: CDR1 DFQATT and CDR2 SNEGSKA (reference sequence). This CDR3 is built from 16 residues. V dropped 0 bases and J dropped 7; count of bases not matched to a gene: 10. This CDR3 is CSAREGSGSGLNEQFF. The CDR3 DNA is TGCAGTGCTAGAGAAGGTAGCGGGAGCGGGTTGAATGAGCAGTTCTTC.

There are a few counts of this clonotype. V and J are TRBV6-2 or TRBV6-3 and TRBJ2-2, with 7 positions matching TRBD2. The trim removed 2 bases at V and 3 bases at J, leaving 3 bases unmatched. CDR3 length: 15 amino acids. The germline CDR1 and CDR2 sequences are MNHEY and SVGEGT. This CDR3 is CASSYAGVYTGELFF. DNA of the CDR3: TGTGCCAGCAGTTACGCGGGAGTTTACACCGGGGAGCTGTTTTTT.

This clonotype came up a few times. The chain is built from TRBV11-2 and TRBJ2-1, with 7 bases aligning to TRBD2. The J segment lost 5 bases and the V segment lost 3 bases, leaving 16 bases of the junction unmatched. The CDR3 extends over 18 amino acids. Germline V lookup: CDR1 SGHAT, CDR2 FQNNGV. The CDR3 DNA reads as TGTGCCAGCAGCTTCGGTGATTTATGGCGGGAGCAAGACAATGAGCAGTTCTTC. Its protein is CASSFGDLWREQDNEQFF.

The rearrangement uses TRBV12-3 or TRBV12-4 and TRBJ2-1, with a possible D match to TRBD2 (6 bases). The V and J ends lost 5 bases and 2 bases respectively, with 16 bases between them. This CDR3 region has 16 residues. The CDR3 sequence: CASSGGGPRTYNEQFF. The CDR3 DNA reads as TGTGCCAGCAGTGGTGGAGGGCCTAGGACCTACAATGAGCAGTTCTTC.

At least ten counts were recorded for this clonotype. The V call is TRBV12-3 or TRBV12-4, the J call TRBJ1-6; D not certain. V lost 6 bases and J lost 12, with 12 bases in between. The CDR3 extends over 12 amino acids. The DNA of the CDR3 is TGTGCCAGCAGCCTCAGGCGGGGACCCCTCCACTTT. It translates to CASSLRRGPLHF.

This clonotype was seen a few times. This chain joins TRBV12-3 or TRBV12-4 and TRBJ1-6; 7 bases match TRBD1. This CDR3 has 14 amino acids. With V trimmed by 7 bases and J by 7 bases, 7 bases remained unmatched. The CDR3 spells CASTWGRGNSPLHF. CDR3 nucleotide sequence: TGTGCCAGCACCTGGGGCAGGGGGAATTCACCCCTCCACTTT.

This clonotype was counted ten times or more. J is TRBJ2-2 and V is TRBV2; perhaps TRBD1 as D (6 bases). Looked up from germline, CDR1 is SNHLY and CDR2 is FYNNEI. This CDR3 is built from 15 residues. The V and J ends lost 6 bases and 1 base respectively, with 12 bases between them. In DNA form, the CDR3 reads TGTGCCAGCAGGGCAGACAGGTGGAACACCGGGGAGCTGTTTTTT. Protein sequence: CASRADRWNTGELFF.

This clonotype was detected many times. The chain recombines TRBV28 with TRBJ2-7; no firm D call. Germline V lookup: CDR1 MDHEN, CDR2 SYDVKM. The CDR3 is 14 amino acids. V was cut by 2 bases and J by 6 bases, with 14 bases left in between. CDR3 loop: CASSLIGINGEQYF. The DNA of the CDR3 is TGTGCCAGCAGTTTAATTGGGATTAACGGCGAGCAGTACTTC.

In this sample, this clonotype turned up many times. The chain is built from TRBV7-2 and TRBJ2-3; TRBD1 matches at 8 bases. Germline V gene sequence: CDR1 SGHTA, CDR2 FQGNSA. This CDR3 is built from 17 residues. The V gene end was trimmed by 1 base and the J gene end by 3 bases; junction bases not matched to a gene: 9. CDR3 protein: CASSLVAGGDVTDTQYF. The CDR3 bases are TGTGCCAGCAGCTTAGTAGCAGGGGGCGATGTGACAGATACGCAGTATTTT.

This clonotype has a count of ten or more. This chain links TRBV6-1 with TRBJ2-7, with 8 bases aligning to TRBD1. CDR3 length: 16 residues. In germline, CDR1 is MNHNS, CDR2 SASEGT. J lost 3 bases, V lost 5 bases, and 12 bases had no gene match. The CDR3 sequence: CASSSRQGSGLYEQYF. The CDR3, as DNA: TGTGCCAGCAGTTCCAGACAGGGGAGTGGCCTCTACGAGCAGTACTTC.

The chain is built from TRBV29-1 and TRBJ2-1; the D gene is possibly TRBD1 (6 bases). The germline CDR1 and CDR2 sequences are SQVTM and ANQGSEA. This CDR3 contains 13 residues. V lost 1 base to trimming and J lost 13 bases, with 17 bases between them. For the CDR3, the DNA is TGCAGCGTTGAAGGAGTGGGGGCCAGAGGACAGTTCTTC. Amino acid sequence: CSVEGVGARGQFF.